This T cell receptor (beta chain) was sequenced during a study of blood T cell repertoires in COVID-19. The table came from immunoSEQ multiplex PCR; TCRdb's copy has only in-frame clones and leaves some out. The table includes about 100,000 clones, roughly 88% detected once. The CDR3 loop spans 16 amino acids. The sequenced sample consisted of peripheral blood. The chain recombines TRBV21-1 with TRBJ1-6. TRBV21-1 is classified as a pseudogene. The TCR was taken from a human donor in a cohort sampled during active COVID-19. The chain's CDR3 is CASSKGPRGPRSPLHF. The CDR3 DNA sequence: TGTGCCAGCAGCAAAGGCCCGCGGGGACCTCGGTCACCCCTCCACTTT.